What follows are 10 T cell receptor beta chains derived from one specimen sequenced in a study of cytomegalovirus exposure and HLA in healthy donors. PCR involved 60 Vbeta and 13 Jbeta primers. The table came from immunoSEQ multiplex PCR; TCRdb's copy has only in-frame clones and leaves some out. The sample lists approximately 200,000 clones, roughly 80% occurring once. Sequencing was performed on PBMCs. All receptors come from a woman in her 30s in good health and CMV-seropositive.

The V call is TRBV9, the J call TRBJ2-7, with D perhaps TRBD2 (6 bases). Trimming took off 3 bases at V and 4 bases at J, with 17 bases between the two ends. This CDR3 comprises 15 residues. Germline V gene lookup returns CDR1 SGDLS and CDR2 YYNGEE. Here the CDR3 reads CASSEAGLGVYEQYF. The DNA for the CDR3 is TGTGCCAGCAGCGAGGCGGGGCTAGGGGTATACGAGCAGTACTTC.

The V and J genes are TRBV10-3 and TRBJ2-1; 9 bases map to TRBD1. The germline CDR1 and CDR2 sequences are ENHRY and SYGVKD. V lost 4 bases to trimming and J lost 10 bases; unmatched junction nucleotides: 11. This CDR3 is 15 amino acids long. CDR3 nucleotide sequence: TGTGCCATCAGTGCTCTCAGGACAGGGGAAAGGGAGCAGTTCTTC. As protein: CAISALRTGEREQFF.

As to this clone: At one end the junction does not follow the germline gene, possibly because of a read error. The CDR3: CASSDSGDRAAEQCF. DNA for the CDR3: TGTGCCAGCAGTGATAGCGGGGATCGGGCTGCCGAGCAGTGCTTC. The chain joins TRBV2 to TRBJ2-7; 8 bases are a match to TRBD2. The germline V gene encodes CDR1 SNHLY and CDR2 FYNNEI. The CDR3 sequence is 15 residues long.

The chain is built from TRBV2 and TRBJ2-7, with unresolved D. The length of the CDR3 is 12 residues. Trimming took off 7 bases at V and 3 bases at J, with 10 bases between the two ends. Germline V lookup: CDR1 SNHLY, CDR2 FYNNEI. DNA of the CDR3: TGTGCCAGCATGGGCAGCTACTACGAGCAGTACTTC. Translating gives CASMGSYYEQYF. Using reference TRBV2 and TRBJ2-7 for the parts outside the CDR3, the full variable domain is EPEVTQTPSHQVTQMGQEVILRCVPISNHLYFYWYRQILGQKVEFLVSFYNNEISEKSEIFDDQFSVERPDGSNFTLKIRSTKLEDSAMYFCASMGSYYEQYFGPGTRLTVT.

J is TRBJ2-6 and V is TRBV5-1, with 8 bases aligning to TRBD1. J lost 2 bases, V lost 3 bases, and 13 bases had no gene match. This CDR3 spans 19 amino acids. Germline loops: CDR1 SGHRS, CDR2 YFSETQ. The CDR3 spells CASSSWTDRETTGANVLTF. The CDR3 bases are TGCGCCAGCAGCTCGTGGACGGACAGGGAGACTACTGGGGCCAACGTCCTGACTTTC.

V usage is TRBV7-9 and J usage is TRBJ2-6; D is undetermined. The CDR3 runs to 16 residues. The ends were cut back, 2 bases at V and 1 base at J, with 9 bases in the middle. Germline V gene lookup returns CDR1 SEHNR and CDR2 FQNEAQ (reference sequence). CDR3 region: CASSLNRLSGANVLTF. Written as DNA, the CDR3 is TGTGCCAGCAGCTTAAATCGTCTATCTGGGGCCAACGTCCTGACTTTC.

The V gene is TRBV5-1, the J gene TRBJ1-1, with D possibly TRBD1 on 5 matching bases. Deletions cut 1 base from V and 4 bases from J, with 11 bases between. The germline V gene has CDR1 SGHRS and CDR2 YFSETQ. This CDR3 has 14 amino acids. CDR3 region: CASSLKGRGTEAFF. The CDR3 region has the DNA TGCGCCAGCAGCTTGAAGGGGAGGGGCACTGAAGCTTTCTTT.

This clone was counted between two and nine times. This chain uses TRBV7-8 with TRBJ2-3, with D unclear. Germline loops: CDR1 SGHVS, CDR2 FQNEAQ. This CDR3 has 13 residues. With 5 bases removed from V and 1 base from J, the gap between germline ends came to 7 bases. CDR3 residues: CASSRGRTDTQYF. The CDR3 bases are TGTGCCAGCAGCAGAGGCCGCACAGATACGCAGTATTTT.

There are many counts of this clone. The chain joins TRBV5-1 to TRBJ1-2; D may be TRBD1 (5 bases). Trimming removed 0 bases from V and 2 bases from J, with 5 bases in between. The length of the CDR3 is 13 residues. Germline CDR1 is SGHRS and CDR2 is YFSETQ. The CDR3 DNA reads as TGCGCCAGCAGCTTGGCAGGGAACTATGGCTACACCTTC. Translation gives CASSLAGNYGYTF.

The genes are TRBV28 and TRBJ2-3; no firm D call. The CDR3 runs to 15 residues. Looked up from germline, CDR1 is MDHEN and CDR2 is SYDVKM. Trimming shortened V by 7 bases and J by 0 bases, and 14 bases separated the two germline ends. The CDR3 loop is CASNDIQTSTDTQYF. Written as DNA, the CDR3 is TGTGCCAGCAACGATATTCAGACTAGCACAGATACGCAGTATTTT.